One and the same sample provided the 28 T cell receptor beta chains below, sequenced in a study of T cells after yellow fever vaccination. TCRdb passed the 5' RACE reads through MiXCR, listing each CDR3 protein once. This sample carries about 260,000 distinct CDR3 sequences, about 5.2% of them seen once, and the ten largest clones take 2.5% to 4%. Here the sequenced sample was CD4+ T cells sorted from PBMCs, taken on the day of the yellow fever booster vaccination. The receptors come from a man between 18 and 29 years old who received the YFV17D yellow fever vaccine.

This clonotype was counted only a few times. The V gene is TRBV12-3 or TRBV12-4, the J gene TRBJ2-2; D remains ambiguous. The length of the CDR3 is 13 residues. Trimming removed 6 bases from V and 5 bases from J, with 10 bases in between. This CDR3 reads CASSTRETGELFF. The CDR3 DNA follows: TGTGCCAGCAGCACAAGAGAGACCGGGGAGCTGTTTTTT.

In this sample, this clonotype turned up a few times. The chain uses TRBV11-2 and TRBJ1-4, with TRBD1 matching over 9 bases. The CDR3 length is 17 residues. Germline CDR1 is SGHAT and CDR2 is FQNNGV. The V gene end was trimmed by 5 bases and the J gene end by 0 bases; junction bases not matched to a gene: 7. The CDR3 spells CASSTGQGYATNEKLFF. The CDR3 bases are TGTGCCAGCAGCACTGGACAGGGGTATGCAACTAATGAAAAACTGTTTTTT. Variable domain in full (rest from reference TRBV11-2 and TRBJ1-4): EAGVAQSPRYKIIEKRQSVAFWCNPISGHATLYWYQQILGQGPKLLIQFQNNGVVDDSQLPKDRFSAERLKGVDSTLKIQPAKLEDSAVYLCASSTGQGYATNEKLFFGSGTQLSVL.

This clonotype was seen repeatedly, ten times or more. The chain combines TRBV20-1 with TRBJ2-5, with D perhaps matching TRBD1 or TRBD2 (5 bases each). V shed 6 bases and J shed 2 bases, with 13 bases lying between them. CDR1 DFQATT and CDR2 SNEGSKA come from the germline V gene (reference sequence). The CDR3 consists of 13 residues. The CDR3 protein is CSARWGSQETQYF. Written as DNA, the CDR3 is TGCAGTGCCCGGTGGGGGAGTCAAGAGACCCAGTACTTC.

In its sample, this clonotype was seen many times. The J gene is TRBJ2-2, the V gene TRBV6-2 or TRBV6-3; 8 nucleotides agree with TRBD1. In germline, CDR1 is MNHEY, CDR2 SVGEGT. The CDR3 is made up of 15 amino acids. V was pared by 7 bases and J by 4 bases, with 8 bases of the junction left unmatched. The CDR3 DNA reads as TGTGCCAGCATTAATCCGGGACAGGTCACCGGGGAGCTGTTTTTT. The encoded protein is CASINPGQVTGELFF.

This clonotype was observed a handful of times. The J gene is TRBJ1-2, the V gene TRBV7-2; D gene unclear. Germline lookup yields CDR1 SGHTA and CDR2 FQGNSA. The ends were cut back, 2 bases at V and 7 bases at J, with 20 bases in the middle. The CDR3 is made up of 16 amino acids. The CDR3 is CASSLRSPGSTGGYTF. DNA of the CDR3: TGTGCCAGCAGCTTAAGGAGCCCGGGATCAACGGGTGGCTACACCTTC. Looking up the rest from reference TRBV7-2 and TRBJ1-2 gives the full variable domain: GAGVSQSPSNKVTEKGKDVELRCDPISGHTALYWYRQSLGQGLEFLIYFQGNSAPDKSGLPSDRFSAERTGGSVSTLTIQRTQQEDSAVYLCASSLRSPGSTGGYTFGSGTRLTVV.

The genes are TRBV7-9 and TRBJ1-1, with D maybe TRBD1 (5 bases). This CDR3 comprises 13 residues. Germline V gene sequence: CDR1 SEHNR, CDR2 FQNEAQ (reference sequence). Deletions cut 4 bases from V and 3 bases from J, with 9 bases between. In nucleotides, the CDR3 is TGTGCCAGCAGCTGGGGACGGGACACTGAAGCTTTCTTT. As protein: CASSWGRDTEAFF.

The gene calls are TRBV4-3 and TRBJ1-2; D perhaps matches TRBD1 (5 bases). This CDR3 has 15 amino acids. The germline gives CDR1 LGHNA, CDR2 YSLEER. Trimming shortened V by 1 base and J by 6 bases, and 15 bases separated the two germline ends. The CDR3 nucleotides read TGCGCCAGCAGCCAAGTTGAGGGGAGAGGTGATGGCTACACCTTC. This codes for CASSQVEGRGDGYTF.

There are a few counts of this clonotype. The chain carries TRBV19 and TRBJ2-5; 7 positions agree with TRBD1. V gave up 5 bases and J gave up 6 bases; unmatched junction bases: 6. Germline V lookup: CDR1 LNHDA, CDR2 SQIVND (reference sequence). This CDR3 has 13 residues. The CDR3 loop reads CASSQTGLKTQYF. The CDR3 DNA sequence: TGTGCCAGTAGTCAGACAGGGCTTAAGACCCAGTACTTC.

A few counts support this clonotype. The rearrangement links TRBV28 to TRBJ2-4, with 9 bases lining up with TRBD1. CDR3 size: 15 residues. Germline V CDR1 and CDR2: MDHEN, SYDVKM. The V gene end was trimmed by 3 bases and the J gene end by 6 bases; junction bases not matched to a gene: 6. CDR3 DNA sequence: TGTGCCAGCAGTTTCTGGGACAGGGATGGAAACATTCAGTACTTC. Its protein is CASSFWDRDGNIQYF.

The sample holds many counts of this clonotype. The chain couples TRBV5-6 to TRBJ2-1; no reliable D call. Trimming stripped 4 bases from V and 0 bases from J, with 8 bases between. Germline CDR1 reads SGHDT; CDR2 reads YYEEEE. The CDR3 totals 14 residues. Here the CDR3 DNA reads TGTGCCAGCAGCCAGTTGAGCTCCTACAATGAGCAGTTCTTC. Translation gives CASSQLSSYNEQFF.

This clonotype has just a few counts. The rearrangement uses TRBV18 and TRBJ1-1; D uncertain. Germline V lookup: CDR1 KGHSH, CDR2 LQKENI. The germline V and J ends were trimmed by 0 bases and 1 base, with 9 bases remaining between them. This CDR3 has 15 amino acids. The CDR3 DNA is TGTGCCAGCTCACCACCGAACCAGGCGAACACTGAAGCTTTCTTT. Translated, it gives CASSPPNQANTEAFF.

This clonotype was seen ten or more times. This chain connects TRBV6-2 or TRBV6-3 to TRBJ2-5; D is ambiguous. Germline values: CDR1 MNHEY, CDR2 SVGEGT. The V gene lost 8 bases and the J gene lost 2 bases, with 15 bases spanning the gap. The CDR3 runs 14 residues. CDR3 region: CASPTWTGQETQYF. The CDR3 DNA follows: TGTGCCAGCCCAACCTGGACGGGTCAAGAGACCCAGTACTTC.

Ten or more counts support this clonotype. This chain joins TRBV3-1 and TRBJ2-3; 7 nucleotides agree with TRBD2. The germline V gene encodes CDR1 LGHDT and CDR2 YNNKEL (reference sequence). Trimming took 3 bases from V and 0 from J; bases not matched to a gene: 0. The CDR3 has 14 residues. CDR3 residues: CASSQRGSTDTQYF. The CDR3 nucleotides are TGTGCCAGCAGCCAGCGGGGGAGCACAGATACGCAGTATTTT.

This clonotype appeared a few times. The chain uses TRBV19 and TRBJ1-6; unclear D gene. Trimming pared 6 bases from V and 0 bases from J, leaving 12 bases between. Germline lookup yields CDR1 LNHDA and CDR2 SQIVND (reference sequence). The CDR3 is made up of 16 amino acids. CDR3 loop: CASRQETSSYNSPLHF. CDR3 coding DNA: TGTGCCAGTAGGCAAGAAACGAGCTCCTATAATTCACCCCTCCACTTT. Drawing the rest from reference TRBV19 and TRBJ1-6, the complete variable domain is DGGITQSPKYLFRKEGQNVTLSCEQNLNHDAMYWYRQDPGQGLRLIYYSQIVNDFQKGDIAEGYSVSREKKESFPLTVTSAQKNPTAFYLCASRQETSSYNSPLHFGNGTRLTVT.

The V call is TRBV5-6, the J call TRBJ1-1; 8 bases are shared with TRBD1. V shed 2 bases, J shed 2 bases, and the junction held 5 bases outside the gene matches. This CDR3 has 15 residues. Germline V gives CDR1 SGHDT, CDR2 YYEEEE. DNA for the CDR3: TGTGCCAGCAGCTTCCTGGACAGGGCAAACACTGAAGCTTTCTTT. It is translated as CASSFLDRANTEAFF.

This clonotype came up many times. The rearrangement joins TRBV4-2 to TRBJ2-4; D perhaps matches TRBD1 (5 bases). The CDR3 sequence is 16 residues long. Per the germline V gene, CDR1 is LGHNA and CDR2 is YNFKEQ. Trimming pared 0 bases from V and 1 base from J, leaving 10 bases between. CDR3 amino acids: CASSQEGEGAKNIQYF. CDR3 DNA sequence: TGTGCCAGCAGCCAAGAAGGGGAAGGGGCCAAAAACATTCAGTACTTC.

This clonotype has just a few counts. The chain uses TRBV2 and TRBJ1-5; 7 nucleotides align to TRBD1. The CDR3 spans 13 residues. V trimming: 3 bases; J trimming: 6 bases; junction bases outside the gene matches: 2. Germline V gene lookup returns CDR1 SNHLY and CDR2 FYNNEI. The CDR3 coding sequence is TGTGCCAGCAGTGACTCAGGGGGTCAGCCCCAGCATTTT. This translates into CASSDSGGQPQHF.

This clonotype has a count of ten or more. This chain connects TRBV27 to TRBJ1-5; a weak D match, TRBD1 (5 bases). The CDR3 runs 15 residues. The germline V and J ends were trimmed by 5 bases and 2 bases, with 13 bases remaining between them. CDR1 and CDR2 from the germline V gene are MNHEY and SMNVEV (reference sequence). The CDR3 sequence: CASSGSGAGNQPQHF. The CDR3 DNA reads TGTGCCAGCAGTGGCAGCGGGGCGGGCAATCAGCCCCAGCATTTT.

This clonotype was observed a handful of times. V and J are TRBV15 and TRBJ1-1; D not resolved. Trimming removed 0 bases at V and 8 bases at J, with 13 bases between. Germline values: CDR1 LNHNV, CDR2 YYDKDF (reference sequence). CDR3 size: 14 residues. CDR3 protein: CATSRDRLPGEAFF. The CDR3 DNA reads TGTGCCACCAGCAGAGATCGGTTGCCGGGGGAAGCTTTCTTT.

The chain carries TRBV19 and TRBJ1-1; no clear D. CDR1 is LNHDA, CDR2 SQIVND, per germline (reference sequence). The V end was cut by 0 bases, the J end by 11 bases, with 22 bases between. The CDR3 loop spans 16 amino acids. CDR3 sequence reads: CASSIDRKTQALGAFF. DNA of the CDR3: TGTGCCAGTAGTATAGATCGAAAGACGCAGGCGCTTGGGGCTTTCTTT.

The CDR3 DNA follows: TGTGCCAGCAGTGAAACCAGCTTCCGCACAGATACGCAGTATTTT. Amino acids: CASSETSFRTDTQYF. This chain joins TRBV2 and TRBJ2-3; D remains ambiguous. This CDR3 is built from 15 residues. Germline V CDR1 and CDR2: SNHLY, FYNNEI. V lost 2 bases to trimming and J lost 1 base, with 10 bases between them.

This clonotype came up a few times. The chain couples TRBV4-1 to TRBJ2-2; tentative D call: TRBD1 (6 bases). The CDR3 has 16 residues. Trimming removed 1 base at V and 1 base at J, with 10 bases between. The V gene's germline CDR1 is MGHRA and CDR2 YSYEKL. CDR3 residues: CASSQGLQGNTGELFF. CDR3 DNA: TGCGCCAGCAGCCAAGGGTTACAGGGGAACACCGGGGAGCTGTTTTTT.

This chain's CDR3 is CASSLPRGSRNTEAFF. CDR3 in DNA: TGTGCCAGCAGCTTACCCAGGGGATCCCGGAACACTGAAGCTTTCTTT. The V gene is TRBV5-4, the J gene TRBJ1-1; maybe TRBD1 (6 bases). Trimming took off 2 bases at V and 1 base at J, with 15 bases between the two ends. The CDR3 covers 16 residues. CDR1 and CDR2 from the germline V gene are SGHNT and YYREEE (reference sequence).

J is TRBJ2-7 and V is TRBV18, with D uncertain. The length of the CDR3 is 13 residues. Germline lookup yields CDR1 KGHSH and CDR2 LQKENI. Trimming cost V 2 bases and J 3 bases, with 8 bases left between them. CDR3 sequence (DNA): TGTGCCAGCTCACCAGTAAACGGCTACGAGCAGTACTTC. Translated, it gives CASSPVNGYEQYF. Combining the CDR3 with reference TRBV18 and TRBJ2-7 gives the whole variable domain NAGVMQNPRHLVRRRGQEARLRCSPMKGHSHVYWYRQLPEEGLKFMVYLQKENIIDESGMPKERFSAEFPKEGPSILRIQQVVRGDSAAYFCASSPVNGYEQYFGPGTRLTVT.

The V call is TRBV7-3, the J call TRBJ2-1, with D perhaps TRBD1 (6 bases). CDR1 and CDR2 (germline): SGHTA, FQGTGA. Trimming cost V 4 bases and J 3 bases, with 13 bases left between them. This CDR3 has 15 amino acids. CDR3 residues: CASSSLDRYYNEQFF. The CDR3, as DNA: TGTGCCAGCAGCTCATTAGACAGGTACTACAATGAGCAGTTCTTC.

This clonotype was counted a few times. The rearrangement joins TRBV6-5 to TRBJ1-1; unclear D gene. This CDR3 has 15 amino acids. Germline V gives CDR1 MNHEY, CDR2 SVGAGI. V lost 5 bases and J lost 5, with 18 bases in between. The CDR3 is CASSPTRAGGTEAFF. In DNA, the CDR3 is TGTGCCAGCAGTCCTACTCGAGCCGGCGGAACTGAAGCTTTCTTT.

This clonotype was seen ten or more times. The chain recombines TRBV4-2 with TRBJ2-7; no reliable D call. V lost 0 bases to trimming and J lost 5 bases, with 17 bases between them. The length of the CDR3 is 16 residues. Germline V lookup: CDR1 LGHNA, CDR2 YNFKEQ. This chain's CDR3 is CASSQDPGQNVDEQYF. Written as DNA, the CDR3 is TGTGCCAGCAGCCAAGATCCCGGGCAGAATGTGGACGAGCAGTACTTC.

This clonotype came up many times. The chain is built from TRBV7-9 and TRBJ2-1; D unresolved. The germline V gene encodes CDR1 SEHNR and CDR2 FQNEAQ (reference sequence). The CDR3 runs 11 residues. The V gene lost 5 bases and the J gene lost 6 bases, with 5 bases spanning the gap. CDR3 sequence: CASSPGNEQFF. DNA for the CDR3: TGTGCCAGCAGCCCGGGCAATGAGCAGTTCTTC. Looking up the rest from reference TRBV7-9 and TRBJ2-1 gives the full variable domain: DTGVSQNPRHKITKRGQNVTFRCDPISEHNRLYWYRQTLGQGPEFLTYFQNEAQLEKSRLLSDRFSAERPKGSFSTLEIQRTEQGDSAMYLCASSPGNEQFFGPGTRLTVL.